The rows below give T cell receptor beta chains drawn from one sample of a study of neurological immune-mediated disorders. TCRdb itself ran the 5' RACE reads through MiXCR, one entry per CDR3 protein. Of 110,000 or so distinct CDR3 sequences listed, roughly 3.2% are singletons. The sequencing input was PBMCs. The receptors stem from a woman in her twenties or thirties with multiple sclerosis. The CDR3 runs from the conserved cysteine through the conserved F or W. Each record gives: D gene, clone size, V gene, J gene, CDR3 protein, CDR3 DNA. A D gene is named only where the DNA matches it firmly. Rows may omit the clone size; those that give it use once, few, many or a size class.

.	many	TRBV18	TRBJ2-1	CASSPRRGAVNEQFF	TGTGCCAGCTCACCACGGAGGGGGGCCGTCAATGAGCAGTTCTTC
TRBD2	many	TRBV5-1	TRBJ2-1	CASSTTGTSVGQFF	TGCGCCAGCAGCACCACCGGGACTAGCGTCGGGCAGTTCTTC
.	many	TRBV7-2	TRBJ1-2	CASSLVQGGNYGYTF	TGTGCCAGCAGCTTAGTTCAGGGAGGCAACTATGGCTACACCTTC
.	many	TRBV10-2	TRBJ1-2	CASSEFWIEGGYTF	TGCGCCAGCAGTGAGTTTTGGATTGAAGGGGGCTACACCTTC
.	many	TRBV5-1	TRBJ1-1	CASKTAGEWTEAFF	TGCGCCAGTAAGACCGCCGGGGAATGGACTGAAGCTTTCTTT
.	many	TRBV18	TRBJ1-5	CASSPPTRTESRKVQPQHF	TGTGCCAGCTCACCACCTACCCGGACGGAGTCTCGGAAGGTTCAGCCCCAGCATTTT
.	many	TRBV7-2	TRBJ1-2	CASSLGTRQGTGYTF	TGTGCCAGCAGCCTGGGGACGCGGCAGGGGACGGGCTACACCTTC
.	many	TRBV5-1	TRBJ2-7	CATKSGMGNYEQYF	TGCGCCACCAAGTCGGGAATGGGTAACTACGAGCAGTACTTC
TRBD2	many	TRBV20-1	TRBJ2-5	CSARRALAGGPETQYF	TGCAGTGCTAGGCGGGCCCTAGCGGGAGGGCCGGAGACCCAGTACTTC
TRBD1	many	TRBV27	TRBJ1-2	CASSSWTGNGYTF	TGTGCCAGCAGTTCCTGGACAGGGAATGGCTACACCTTC
TRBD1	many	TRBV29-1	TRBJ1-2	CSVAISGQGILQLGYTF	TGCAGCGTTGCAATATCGGGACAGGGGATATTACAGTTGGGCTACACCTTC
TRBD1	.	TRBV5-6	TRBJ1-1	CASSYRQGPMNTEAFF	TGTGCCAGCAGCTATAGACAGGGGCCCATGAACACTGAAGCTTTCTTT
.	many	TRBV20-1	TRBJ2-6	CSAREAPGANVLTF	TGCAGTGCTAGAGAGGCCCCCGGGGCCAACGTCCTGACTTTC
.	many	TRBV7-9	TRBJ1-1	CASSLGPPTAFF	TGTGCCAGCAGCTTAGGCCCTCCGACCGCTTTCTTT
.	many	TRBV3-1	TRBJ1-5	CASSQDLQEVQPQHF	TGTGCCAGCAGCCAAGATTTACAAGAAGTACAGCCCCAGCATTTT
.	many	TRBV7-9	TRBJ1-2	CASSFLGQRANYGYTF	TGTGCCAGCAGCTTTCTAGGACAGAGAGCTAACTATGGCTACACCTTC
.	many	TRBV6-2/TRBV6-3	TRBJ2-2	CASSYPGSELFF	TGTGCCAGCAGTTACCCCGGCTCGGAGCTGTTTTTT
TRBD1	few	TRBV2	TRBJ1-1	CDSSTTGREAFF	TGTGACAGCAGTACGACAGGGAGGGAAGCTTTCTTT
.	many	TRBV27	TRBJ2-7	CASSLYREGYEQYF	TGTGCCAGCAGTTTATATAGGGAAGGGTACGAGCAGTACTTC
.	many	TRBV5-1	TRBJ2-5	CASRRRPETETQYF	TGCGCCAGCAGAAGGAGACCGGAGACGGAGACCCAGTACTTC
.	many	TRBV5-6	TRBJ2-6	CASSLGETRLSGANVLTF	TGTGCCAGCAGCTTGGGTGAGACTAGACTATCTGGGGCCAACGTCCTGACTTTC
TRBD1	few	TRBV6-6	TRBJ1-5	CATIGQGNQPQHF	TGTGCCACCATAGGACAGGGCAATCAGCCCCAGCATTTT
.	many	TRBV7-9	TRBJ1-2	CASRQGVFGYTF	TGTGCCAGCAGACAAGGGGTCTTTGGCTACACCTTC
TRBD1	.	TRBV6-2/TRBV6-3	TRBJ2-1	CASRTTGGHEQFF	TGTGCCAGCAGAACAACAGGGGGCCATGAGCAGTTCTTC
.	many	TRBV5-1	TRBJ2-7	CASSLAWGPSYEQYF	TGCGCCAGCAGCTTGGCGTGGGGCCCTTCCTACGAGCAGTACTTC
.	.	TRBV9	TRBJ2-5	CASSVEPGEARYF	TGTGCCAGCAGCGTAGAGCCGGGAGAAGCGAGGTACTTC
TRBD1	many	TRBV11-2	TRBJ1-2	CASSLRQGFVGDGYTF	TGTGCCAGCAGCTTGAGACAGGGATTCGTAGGGGATGGCTACACCTTC
.	many	TRBV30	TRBJ2-3	CAWSSSPGTDTQYF	TGTGCCTGGAGTTCATCCCCGGGCACAGATACGCAGTATTTT
.	many	TRBV12-3/TRBV12-4	TRBJ2-3	CASRNPNADTQYF	TGTGCCAGCAGGAACCCTAATGCAGATACGCAGTATTTT
.	many	TRBV27	TRBJ1-2	CASSLYPANYGYTF	TGTGCCAGCAGTTTATACCCGGCAAACTATGGCTACACCTTC
TRBD1	many	TRBV5-6	TRBJ1-1	CASSFSGGGGTEAFF	TGTGCCAGCAGCTTCTCAGGGGGAGGTGGAACTGAAGCTTTCTTT
TRBD2	many	TRBV10-3	TRBJ2-3	CAISESRASGTDTQYF	TGTGCCATCAGTGAGTCCAGGGCTAGCGGTACAGATACGCAGTATTTT
.	.	TRBV25-1	TRBJ1-3	CASSEYRAGTIYF	TGTGCCAGCAGTGAATATAGGGCGGGCACCATATATTTT
.	many	TRBV6-5	TRBJ2-3	CASSYNGPRTDTQYF	TGTGCCAGCAGTTACAACGGGCCCCGCACAGATACGCAGTATTTT
.	many	TRBV6-5	TRBJ1-3	CASSLDTLSSGNTIYF	TGTGCCAGCAGTTTGGACACTCTCTCCTCTGGAAACACCATATATTTT
.	many	TRBV20-1	TRBJ1-2	CSARTAYNYGYTF	TGCAGTGCTCGGACAGCCTATAACTATGGCTACACCTTC
.	.	TRBV11-3	TRBJ2-1	CASSLDSDNEQFF	TGTGCCAGCAGCTTAGATTCCGACAATGAGCAGTTCTTC
TRBD1	many	TRBV6-2/TRBV6-3	TRBJ1-6	CASLDRVDSPLHF	TGTGCCAGCCTCGACAGGGTGGATTCACCCCTCCACTTT
TRBD1	many	TRBV5-1	TRBJ1-2	CASSLVGTDGYTF	TGCGCCAGCAGCTTGGTCGGGACAGATGGCTACACCTTC
.	medium-sized	TRBV27	TRBJ2-5	CASSLGETQYF	TGTGCCAGCAGCTTGGGGGAGACCCAGTACTTC
.	many	TRBV6-5	TRBJ2-1	CASSYSGPMGNEQFF	TGTGCCAGCAGTTACTCGGGTCCCATGGGCAATGAGCAGTTCTTC
.	many	TRBV3-1	TRBJ2-1	CASSQDPRRGQFF	TGTGCCAGCAGCCAAGATCCCCGTAGAGGGCAGTTCTTC
TRBD2	many	TRBV3-1	TRBJ2-1	CASSQDGSGGLNEQFF	TGTGCCAGCAGCCAAGACGGAAGCGGGGGACTCAATGAGCAGTTCTTC
.	few	TRBV20-1	TRBJ2-3	CSTPEGTDTQYF	TGCAGTACCCCTGAGGGCACAGATACGCAGTATTTT
.	many	TRBV20-1	TRBJ2-3	CSARTRDGTDTQYF	TGCAGTGCTAGAACCCGCGACGGCACAGATACGCAGTATTTT
.	many	TRBV5-1	TRBJ2-3	CASSLSSRGSTDTQYF	TGCGCCAGCAGCTTGAGCAGTCGGGGAAGCACAGATACGCAGTATTTT
.	many	TRBV5-5	TRBJ1-1	CASSFQGNEAFF	TGTGCCAGCAGCTTCCAGGGGAATGAAGCTTTCTTT
.	.	TRBV20-1	TRBJ2-7	CSASGGSGTSSYEQYF	TGCAGTGCCAGCGGCGGGTCCGGGACAAGCTCCTACGAGCAGTACTTC
TRBD2	many	TRBV5-1	TRBJ2-1	CASSGSGGGYNEQFF	TGCGCCAGCAGCGGTAGCGGGGGGGGTTACAATGAGCAGTTCTTC
.	many	TRBV10-3	TRBJ1-2	CAISSPHGYTF	TGTGCCATCAGTTCTCCCCATGGCTACACCTTC
TRBD1	many	TRBV6-1	TRBJ1-4	CASRGQGQEKLFF	TGTGCCAGCAGGGGACAGGGTCAGGAAAAACTGTTTTTT
.	many	TRBV12-3/TRBV12-4	TRBJ1-1	CASRLGSENTEAFF	TGTGCCAGCCGTCTAGGCAGCGAGAACACTGAAGCTTTCTTT
TRBD2	many	TRBV3-1	TRBJ2-3	CASSQAAGADTQYF	TGTGCCAGCAGCCAAGCAGCGGGGGCGGATACGCAGTATTTT
.	many	TRBV6-2/TRBV6-3	TRBJ2-7	CASSVGDHSYEQYF	TGTGCCAGCAGTGTAGGGGACCACTCCTACGAGCAGTACTTC
TRBD1	many	TRBV27	TRBJ1-1	CASSSEGAPTEAFF	TGTGCCAGCAGCTCGGAGGGGGCCCCGACTGAAGCTTTCTTT
.	.	TRBV25-1	TRBJ1-4	CASGQVLNEKLFF	TGTGCCAGCGGGCAGGTTCTTAATGAAAAACTGTTTTTT
.	many	TRBV29-1	TRBJ1-4	CSVGRVNEKLFF	TGCAGCGTTGGTCGGGTCAATGAAAAACTGTTTTTT
.	many	TRBV4-2	TRBJ1-5	CASSPSLNQPQHF	TGTGCCAGCAGCCCCTCCCTTAATCAGCCCCAGCATTTT
.	many	TRBV7-2	TRBJ2-3	CASSEPSTDTQYF	TGTGCCAGCAGTGAACCTAGCACAGATACGCAGTATTTT
TRBD2	many	TRBV20-1	TRBJ2-2	CSARTSGGGTGELFF	TGCAGTGCCAGGACTAGCGGGGGTGGGACCGGGGAGCTGTTTTTT